Listed here are 31 T cell receptor beta chains from one sample, sequenced in a study of OX40 agonist ivuxolimab in advanced cancers. Measured with immunoSEQ multiplex PCR; TCRdb has only the in-frame clones, and not every one. Among tens of thousands of clones listed, approximately 87% were seen once. Sequenced here: CD4+ or CD8+ T cells sorted from blood, sampled in a trial of the OX40 agonist ivuxolimab. Receptors were obtained from an adult with an advanced solid tumor such as melanoma, head and neck, liver or kidney cancer.

The gene calls are TRBV7-9 and TRBJ2-3, with 14 bases identical to TRBD2. The CDR3 is 18 residues long. Germline CDR1 reads SEHNR; CDR2 reads FQNEAQ (reference sequence). V lost 5 bases, J lost 3 bases, and 10 bases stayed unmatched. The CDR3, as DNA: TGTGCCAGCAGCAACCTGGTGGGACTAGCGGGAGTTACAGATACGCAGTATTTT. Protein sequence: CASSNLVGLAGVTDTQYF.

This chain uses TRBV28 with TRBJ2-7, with 9 positions matching TRBD1. V was clipped by 6 bases and J by 7 bases; unmatched bases: 7. Per germline, CDR1 MDHEN and CDR2 SYDVKM. The CDR3 loop spans 13 amino acids. CDR3 DNA sequence: TGTGCCAGCAGCCAGGACAGGGGAGGGGAGCAGTACTTC. Translating gives CASSQDRGGEQYF.

The chain links TRBV7-3 to TRBJ2-2; 11 bases map to TRBD2. Trimming removed 6 bases from V and 0 bases from J; junction bases left unmatched: 12. In germline, CDR1 is SGHTA, CDR2 FQGTGA. The CDR3 runs 19 residues. Here the CDR3 DNA reads TGTGCCAGCAGGTTTGAGGGGCTAGCGGGAGGCACGAACACCGGGGAGCTGTTTTTT. Translation: CASRFEGLAGGTNTGELFF.

This rearrangement joins TRBV18 to TRBJ2-1; 8 nucleotides align to TRBD1. Losses at the gene ends were 3 bases for V and 3 bases for J; bases not matched to a gene: 1. Looked up from germline, CDR1 is KGHSH and CDR2 is LQKENI. The length of the CDR3 is 14 residues. As DNA, the CDR3 is TGTGCCAGCTCACCTGGACAGGGCTACAATGAGCAGTTCTTC. Translating it yields CASSPGQGYNEQFF.

The chain is built from TRBV11-3 and TRBJ2-5; 13 positions match TRBD2. Per germline, CDR1 SGHNT and CDR2 YENEEA. V was clipped by 5 bases and J by 3 bases; unmatched bases: 6. The CDR3 spans 16 residues. The CDR3 region is CASSRRLAGGKETQYF. The CDR3, as DNA: TGTGCCAGCAGCCGAAGACTAGCGGGAGGAAAAGAGACCCAGTACTTC. Using reference TRBV11-3 and TRBJ2-5 for the parts outside the CDR3, the full variable domain is EAGVVQSPRYKIIEKKQPVAFWCNPISGHNTLYWYLQNLGQGPELLIRYENEEAVDDSQLPKDRFSAERLKGVDSTLKIQPAELGDSAVYLCASSRRLAGGKETQYFGPGTRLLVL.

In its sample, this clone is medium-sized. V is TRBV10-1 and J is TRBJ2-7; TRBD2 is a possible D gene (5 bases). Deletions cut 0 bases from V and 1 base from J, with 7 bases between. Germline V CDR1 and CDR2: WNHNN, SYGVQD (reference sequence). The CDR3 spans 14 residues. This chain's CDR3 is CASSESGSSYEQYF. The CDR3 DNA follows: TGCGCCAGCAGTGAGTCGGGGAGTTCCTACGAGCAGTACTTC.

The chain is built from TRBV10-3 and TRBJ1-4, with 9 bases aligning to TRBD1. J was trimmed by 5 bases and V by 6 bases; bases with no gene match: 4. The CDR3 has 14 residues. Germline V gene sequence: CDR1 ENHRY, CDR2 SYGVKD. The CDR3 spells CAIRAGTGNEKLFF. The CDR3 DNA sequence: TGTGCCATCAGGGCCGGGACAGGGAATGAAAAACTGTTTTTT.

The gene calls are TRBV30 and TRBJ2-1, with D possibly called TRBD1 or TRBD2 (5 bases each). CDR3 length: 15 residues. V lost 5 bases, J lost 2 bases, and 16 bases lay in between. Germline CDR1 and CDR2: GTSNPN and SVGIG (reference sequence). This chain's CDR3 is CAWAPGTTPYNEQFF. The CDR3 DNA sequence: TGTGCCTGGGCTCCCGGGACCACTCCCTACAATGAGCAGTTCTTC.

The chain uses TRBV7-9 and TRBJ1-1; 8 bases match TRBD1. Germline V gives CDR1 SEHNR, CDR2 FQNEAQ (reference sequence). V trimming: 7 bases; J trimming: 4 bases; junction bases outside the gene matches: 5. This CDR3 region has 13 residues. CDR3 bases: TGTGCCAGCAACGGACAGGGAAGCACTGAAGCTTTCTTT. This encodes CASNGQGSTEAFF.

The gene calls are TRBV29-1 and TRBJ1-1, with 9 positions matching TRBD1. This CDR3 spans 17 amino acids. From germline, CDR1 is SQVTM and CDR2 ANQGSEA. V dropped 3 bases and J dropped 5; count of bases not matched to a gene: 16. In DNA, the CDR3 is TGCAGCGTTGAGGGGGAAAGGGACAGGGCGAGGGGTACTGAAGCTTTCTTT. Its protein product is CSVEGERDRARGTEAFF.

The J gene is TRBJ1-1, the V gene TRBV10-3; D gene uncertain. V lost 3 bases and J lost 11, with 13 bases in between. The germline CDR1 and CDR2 sequences are ENHRY and SYGVKD. The CDR3 sequence is 12 residues long. In DNA, the CDR3 is TGTGCCATCAGTGAAAGTTCTAGGGAGGCTTTCTTT. It encodes CAISESSREAFF.

Only a few counts were recorded for this clone. The chain carries TRBV7-9 and TRBJ1-2, with D unresolved. CDR3 length: 14 residues. V shed 1 base and J shed 4 bases, with 10 bases lying between them. Per the germline V gene, CDR1 is SEHNR and CDR2 is FQNEAQ (reference sequence). The CDR3 reads CASSLEAASYGYTF. Written as DNA, the CDR3 is TGTGCCAGCAGCTTAGAAGCAGCTTCCTATGGCTACACCTTC.

This clone was counted a few times. The chain links TRBV23-1 to TRBJ2-5; TRBD2 matches 9 bases. TRBV23-1 is an open reading frame whose function is uncertain. V lost 4 bases to trimming and J lost 0 bases; unmatched junction nucleotides: 9. This CDR3 contains 17 residues. CDR3 in DNA: TGCGCCAGCAGTCCAGGAACTAGCGGGTCGTACCAAGAGACCCAGTACTTC. Translated: CASSPGTSGSYQETQYF.

The chain links TRBV7-9 to TRBJ2-1; 8 bases align to TRBD2. V was pared by 5 bases and J by 7 bases, with 7 bases of the junction left unmatched. The CDR3 totals 14 residues. CDR1 SEHNR and CDR2 FQNEAQ come from the germline V gene (reference sequence). The CDR3 is CASSGQAGVNEQFF. CDR3 nucleotide sequence: TGTGCCAGCAGCGGACAAGCGGGAGTAAATGAGCAGTTCTTC.

This clone was seen a few times. The gene calls are TRBV6-5 and TRBJ1-1, with 9 bases matching TRBD1. Germline V gene lookup returns CDR1 MNHEY and CDR2 SVGAGI. The junction had 6 bases not matched to a gene; V was cut back by 0 bases and J by 7 bases. The length of the CDR3 is 15 residues. CDR3 in amino acids: CASSYSDRGWGEAFF. CDR3 sequence (DNA): TGTGCCAGCAGTTACTCGGACAGGGGATGGGGTGAAGCTTTCTTT.

This chain joins TRBV4-3 and TRBJ2-7; D not certain. CDR3 length: 17 amino acids. Germline V gives CDR1 LGHNA, CDR2 YSLEER. Trimming took off 0 bases at V and 5 bases at J, with 20 bases between the two ends. This chain's CDR3 is CASSQDRRRPVPDEQYF. CDR3 DNA: TGCGCCAGCAGCCAAGATCGGCGCAGGCCGGTACCGGACGAGCAGTACTTC.

The chain recombines TRBV19 with TRBJ2-1; maybe TRBD2 (6 bases). Germline V CDR1 and CDR2: LNHDA, SQIVND (reference sequence). The CDR3 sequence is 12 residues long. The V end lost 5 bases, the J end lost 8 bases, and 10 bases lay between the germline ends. CDR3 DNA sequence: TGTGCCAGTAGTCTAGTAGCGGATGAGCAGTTCTTC. It is translated as CASSLVADEQFF.

This chain joins TRBV7-9 and TRBJ2-3; 7 bases fit TRBD2. The CDR3 runs 15 residues. The germline V gene encodes CDR1 SEHNR and CDR2 FQNEAQ (reference sequence). J lost 2 bases, V lost 2 bases, and 4 bases had no gene match. CDR3 region: CASSLSLAATDTQYF. For the CDR3, the DNA is TGTGCCAGCAGCTTAAGTCTAGCGGCCACAGATACGCAGTATTTT.

The CDR3 protein is CASSLDDLYNPEAFF. The CDR3 coding sequence is TGTGCCAGCAGCTTAGATGATTTGTACAACCCTGAAGCTTTCTTT. The rearrangement joins TRBV11-3 to TRBJ1-1; D is undetermined. The CDR3 is 15 residues long. Deletions cut 0 bases from V and 6 bases from J, with 14 bases between. The V gene's germline CDR1 is SGHNT and CDR2 YENEEA.

The gene calls are TRBV7-9 and TRBJ2-1, with TRBD2 matching over 10 bases. V shed 6 bases, J shed 8 bases, and the junction held 10 bases outside the gene matches. CDR3 size: 15 residues. Germline assignment: CDR1 SEHNR and CDR2 FQNEAQ (reference sequence). CDR3 in DNA: TGTGCCAGCAGGTACCCGGGACTAGCGAGCGATGAGCAGTTCTTC. Its protein is CASRYPGLASDEQFF.

In nucleotides, the CDR3 is TGTGCCAGCAGCTCCGGGCATTTTAAGGATACGCAGTATTTT. Amino acids: CASSSGHFKDTQYF. The chain carries TRBV11-2 and TRBJ2-3; D gene unclear. The V gene lost 4 bases and the J gene lost 6 bases, with 14 bases spanning the gap. The CDR3 length is 14 residues. The germline CDR1 and CDR2 sequences are SGHAT and FQNNGV.

As for this clone: The same CDR3 arises from other DNA sequences in this sample as well. The V and J genes are TRBV5-4 and TRBJ2-3; tentative D call: TRBD1 (5 bases). CDR1 is SGHNT, CDR2 YYREEE, per germline (reference sequence). CDR3 length: 13 amino acids. Trimming took 0 bases from V and 4 from J, leaving 6 bases between them. The CDR3 sequence is CASSLGGADTQYF. In nucleotides, the CDR3 is TGTGCCAGCAGCTTGGGGGGCGCAGATACGCAGTATTTT.

The genes are TRBV7-2 and TRBJ1-5, with a weak D call TRBD1 (5 bases). CDR1 and CDR2 (germline): SGHTA, FQGNSA. Trimming left V 6 bases short and J 0 bases short, with 12 bases between. The CDR3 runs to 15 residues. CDR3 region: CASRGGMNSNQPQHF. The CDR3 DNA reads as TGTGCCAGCAGGGGGGGGATGAATAGCAATCAGCCCCAGCATTTT.

The rearrangement joins TRBV11-3 to TRBJ1-1; D is perhaps TRBD1 (5 bases). The CDR3 totals 14 residues. Germline values: CDR1 SGHNT, CDR2 YENEEA. Trimming cost V 2 bases and J 11 bases, with 18 bases left between them. CDR3 coding DNA: TGTGCCAGCAGCTTAAGGGGCGTGGGCCAGAGCGCTTTCTTT. Translation gives CASSLRGVGQSAFF.

The rearrangement joins TRBV19 to TRBJ2-7; D uncertain. The CDR3 consists of 13 residues. CDR1 is LNHDA, CDR2 SQIVND, per germline (reference sequence). With 1 base removed from V and 2 bases from J, the gap between germline ends came to 6 bases. The CDR3 region is CASSIGQPYEQYF. DNA of the CDR3: TGTGCCAGTAGTATAGGCCAGCCCTACGAGCAGTACTTC.

This chain connects TRBV19 to TRBJ2-5, with D unclear. The CDR3 runs to 14 residues. Germline CDR1 reads LNHDA; CDR2 reads SQIVND (reference sequence). V was cut by 7 bases and J by 5 bases, with 17 bases left in between. This chain's CDR3 is CASTLTGPGETQYF. DNA for the CDR3: TGTGCCAGTACCCTAACCGGGCCTGGGGAGACCCAGTACTTC.

V gene TRBV6-6 combines with J gene TRBJ2-1; D is uncertain. V was trimmed by 0 bases and J by 8 bases, leaving 11 bases between them. There are 14 residues in the CDR3. Germline V gives CDR1 MNHNY, CDR2 SVGAGI (reference sequence). As DNA, the CDR3 is TGTGCCAGCAGTTACTCGACTCGCTTCGATGAGCAGTTCTTC. Protein product: CASSYSTRFDEQFF.

This sequence joins TRBV7-2 and TRBJ2-5, with D possibly being TRBD2 (6 bases). The CDR3 loop spans 14 amino acids. Germline CDR1 SGHTA, CDR2 FQGNSA. The V end was cut by 0 bases, the J end by 14 bases, with 19 bases between. Here the CDR3 reads CASSLATGGPSNYF. CDR3 DNA sequence: TGTGCCAGCAGCTTAGCCACAGGAGGGCCCTCGAACTACTTC.

The rearrangement joins TRBV2 to TRBJ1-1, with 8 bases fitting TRBD1. Germline-derived CDR1 and CDR2 are SNHLY and FYNNEI. The CDR3 length is 14 residues. V lost 6 bases and J lost 5; bases outside the gene matches: 8. The CDR3 reads CASRAGQGATEAFF. In nucleotides, the CDR3 is TGTGCCAGCAGGGCTGGGCAGGGGGCGACTGAAGCTTTCTTT.

The chain combines TRBV11-2 with TRBJ1-1; 7 positions agree with TRBD1. Trimming cost V 5 bases and J 0 bases; bases outside gene matches: 6. Germline values: CDR1 SGHAT, CDR2 FQNNGV. The CDR3 is 15 residues long. The CDR3 reads CASSRNDRVNTEAFF. CDR3 sequence (DNA): TGTGCCAGCAGCCGAAACGACAGGGTGAACACTGAAGCTTTCTTT.

The V and J genes are TRBV7-9 and TRBJ2-7; TRBD1 agrees at 8 bases. Germline V lookup: CDR1 SEHNR, CDR2 FQNEAQ (reference sequence). The V and J ends lost 5 bases and 3 bases, in that order; junction bases with no gene match: 9. The CDR3 loop spans 15 amino acids. CDR3 in amino acids: CASSPWTGTLYEQYF. The CDR3 region has the DNA TGTGCCAGCAGCCCCTGGACAGGGACGCTCTACGAGCAGTACTTC.